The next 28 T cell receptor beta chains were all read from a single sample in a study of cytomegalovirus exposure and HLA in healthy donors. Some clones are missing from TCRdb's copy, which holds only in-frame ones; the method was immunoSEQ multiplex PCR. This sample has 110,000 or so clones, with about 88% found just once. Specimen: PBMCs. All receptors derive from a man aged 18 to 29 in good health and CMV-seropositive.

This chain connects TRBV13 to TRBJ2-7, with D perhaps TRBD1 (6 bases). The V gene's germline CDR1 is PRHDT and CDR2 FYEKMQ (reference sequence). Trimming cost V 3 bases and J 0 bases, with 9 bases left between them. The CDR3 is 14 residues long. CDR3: CASSFRTASYEQYF. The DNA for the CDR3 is TGTGCCAGCAGCTTTCGGACAGCCTCCTACGAGCAGTACTTC. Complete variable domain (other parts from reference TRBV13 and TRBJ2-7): AAGVIQSPRHLIKEKRETATLKCYPIPRHDTVYWYQQGPGQDPQFLISFYEKMQSDKGSIPDRFSAQQFSDYHSELNMSSLELGDSALYFCASSFRTASYEQYFGPGTRLTVT.

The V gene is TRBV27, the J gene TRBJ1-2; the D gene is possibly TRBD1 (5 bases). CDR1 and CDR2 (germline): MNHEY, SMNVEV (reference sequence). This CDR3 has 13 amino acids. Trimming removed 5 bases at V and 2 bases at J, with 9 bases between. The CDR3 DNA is TGTGCCAGCAGTCCCCCAGGGAACTATGGCTACACCTTC. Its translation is CASSPPGNYGYTF.

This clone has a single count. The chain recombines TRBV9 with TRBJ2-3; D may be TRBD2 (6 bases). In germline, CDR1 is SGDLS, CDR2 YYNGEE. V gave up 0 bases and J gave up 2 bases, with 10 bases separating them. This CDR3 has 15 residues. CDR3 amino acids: CASSVVGGLTDTQYF. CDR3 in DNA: TGTGCCAGCAGCGTAGTCGGGGGACTCACAGATACGCAGTATTTT.

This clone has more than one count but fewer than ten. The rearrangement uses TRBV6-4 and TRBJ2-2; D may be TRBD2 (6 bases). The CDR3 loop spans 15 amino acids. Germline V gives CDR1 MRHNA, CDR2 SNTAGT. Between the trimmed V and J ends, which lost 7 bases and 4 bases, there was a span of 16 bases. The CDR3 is CASNTGTGGTGELFF. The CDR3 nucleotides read TGTGCCAGCAATACCGGGACTGGGGGCACCGGGGAGCTGTTTTTT.

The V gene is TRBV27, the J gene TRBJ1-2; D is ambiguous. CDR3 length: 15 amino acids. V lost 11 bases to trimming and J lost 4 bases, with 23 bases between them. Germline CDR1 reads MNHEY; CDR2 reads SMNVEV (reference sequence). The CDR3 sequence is CASGLRMRDTYGYTF. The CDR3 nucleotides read TGTGCCTCCGGTTTGCGGATGAGGGATACCTATGGCTACACCTTC.

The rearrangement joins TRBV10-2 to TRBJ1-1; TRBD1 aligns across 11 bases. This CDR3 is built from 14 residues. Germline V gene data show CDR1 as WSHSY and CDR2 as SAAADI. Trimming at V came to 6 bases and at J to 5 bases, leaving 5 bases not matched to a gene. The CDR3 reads CASRDGTGGTEAFF. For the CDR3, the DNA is TGCGCCAGCAGAGATGGGACAGGGGGAACTGAAGCTTTCTTT.

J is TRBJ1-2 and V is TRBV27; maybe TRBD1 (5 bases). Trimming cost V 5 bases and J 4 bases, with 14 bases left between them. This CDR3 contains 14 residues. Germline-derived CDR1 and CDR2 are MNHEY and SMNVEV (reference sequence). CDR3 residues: CASSRYQGGYGYTF. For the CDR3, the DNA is TGTGCCAGCAGTCGTTATCAGGGAGGCTATGGCTACACCTTC.

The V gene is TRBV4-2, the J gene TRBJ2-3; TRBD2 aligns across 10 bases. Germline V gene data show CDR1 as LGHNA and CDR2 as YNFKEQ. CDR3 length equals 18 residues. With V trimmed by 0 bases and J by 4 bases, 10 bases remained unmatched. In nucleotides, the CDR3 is TGTGCCAGCAGCCAAGAAAGGGGTAGCGGGGGGCTCCCAGATACGCAGTATTTT. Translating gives CASSQERGSGGLPDTQYF.

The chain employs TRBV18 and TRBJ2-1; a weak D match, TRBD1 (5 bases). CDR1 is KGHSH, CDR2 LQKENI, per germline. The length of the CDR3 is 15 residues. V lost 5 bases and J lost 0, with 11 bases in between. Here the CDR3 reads CASSATASSYNEQFF. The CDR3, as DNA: TGTGCCAGCTCAGCGACAGCGAGCTCCTACAATGAGCAGTTCTTC.

The CDR3 protein is CASSLGASNTEAFF. CDR3 in DNA: TGTGCCAGCAGCTTAGGAGCTTCGAACACTGAAGCTTTCTTT. The chain has TRBV11-2 and TRBJ1-1; D is undetermined. V was clipped by 1 base and J by 1 base, with 7 bases between them. This CDR3 has 14 residues. CDR1 is SGHAT and CDR2 is FQNNGV in the germline V gene.

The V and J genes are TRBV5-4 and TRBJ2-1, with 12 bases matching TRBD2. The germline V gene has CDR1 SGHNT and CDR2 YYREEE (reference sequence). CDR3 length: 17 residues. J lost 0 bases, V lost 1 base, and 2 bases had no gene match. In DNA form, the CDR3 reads TGTGCCAGCAGCTTGACTAGCGGGGGGAGCTCCTACAATGAGCAGTTCTTC. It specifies CASSLTSGGSSYNEQFF.

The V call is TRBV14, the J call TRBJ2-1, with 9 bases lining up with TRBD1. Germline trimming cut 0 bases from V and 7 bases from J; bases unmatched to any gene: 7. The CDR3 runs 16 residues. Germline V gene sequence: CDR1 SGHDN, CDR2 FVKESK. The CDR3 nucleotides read TGTGCCAGCAGCCAAGATTTGTGGACAGGGGTGAATGAGCAGTTCTTC. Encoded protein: CASSQDLWTGVNEQFF.

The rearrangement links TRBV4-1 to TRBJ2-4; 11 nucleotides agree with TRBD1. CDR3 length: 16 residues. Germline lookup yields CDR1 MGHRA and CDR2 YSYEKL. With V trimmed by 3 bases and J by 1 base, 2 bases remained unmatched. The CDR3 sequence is CASSHGQGAAKNIQYF. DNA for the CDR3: TGCGCCAGCAGCCACGGACAGGGGGCGGCCAAAAACATTCAGTACTTC.

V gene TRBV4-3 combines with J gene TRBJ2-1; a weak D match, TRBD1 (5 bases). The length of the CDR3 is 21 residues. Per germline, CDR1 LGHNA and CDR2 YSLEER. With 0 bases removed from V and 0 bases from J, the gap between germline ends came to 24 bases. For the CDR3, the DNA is TGCGCCAGCAGCCAAGATGGGGCAGCCGCAGAAACTTCGAGCTCCTACAATGAGCAGTTCTTC. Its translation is CASSQDGAAAETSSSYNEQFF.

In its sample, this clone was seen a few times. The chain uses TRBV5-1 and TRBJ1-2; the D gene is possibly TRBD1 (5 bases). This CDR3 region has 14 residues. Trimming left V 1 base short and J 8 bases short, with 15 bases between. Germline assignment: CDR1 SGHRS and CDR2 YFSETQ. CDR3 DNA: TGCGCCAGCAGCTTGTCTGGAGGGGATCGCGGCTACACCTTC. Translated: CASSLSGGDRGYTF. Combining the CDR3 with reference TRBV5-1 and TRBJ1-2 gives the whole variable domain KAGVTQTPRYLIKTRGQQVTLSCSPISGHRSVSWYQQTPGQGLQFLFEYFSETQRNKGNFPGRFSGRQFSNSRSEMNVSTLELGDSALYLCASSLSGGDRGYTFGSGTRLTVV.

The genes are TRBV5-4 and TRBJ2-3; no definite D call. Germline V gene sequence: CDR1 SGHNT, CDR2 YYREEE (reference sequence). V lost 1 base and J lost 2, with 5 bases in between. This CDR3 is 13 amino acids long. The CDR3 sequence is CASSLSNTDTQYF. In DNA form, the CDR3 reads TGTGCCAGCAGCTTGTCAAACACAGATACGCAGTATTTT.

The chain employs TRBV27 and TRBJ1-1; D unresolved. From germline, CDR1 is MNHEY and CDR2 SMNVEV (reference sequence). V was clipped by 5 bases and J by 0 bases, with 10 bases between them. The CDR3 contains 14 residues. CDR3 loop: CASSHGLMNTEAFF. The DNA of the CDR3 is TGTGCCAGCAGTCACGGACTAATGAACACTGAAGCTTTCTTT.

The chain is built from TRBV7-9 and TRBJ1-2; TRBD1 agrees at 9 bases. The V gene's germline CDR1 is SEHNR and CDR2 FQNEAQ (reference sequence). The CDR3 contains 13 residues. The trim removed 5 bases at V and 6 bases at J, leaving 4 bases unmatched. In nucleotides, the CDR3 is TGTGCCAGCAGCGGGACAGGGTATGATGGCTACACCTTC. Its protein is CASSGTGYDGYTF.

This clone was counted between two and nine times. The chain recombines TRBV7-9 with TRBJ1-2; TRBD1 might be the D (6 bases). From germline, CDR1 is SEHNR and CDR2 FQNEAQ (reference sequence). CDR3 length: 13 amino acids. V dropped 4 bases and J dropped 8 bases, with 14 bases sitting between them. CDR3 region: CASSSGQWLGYTF. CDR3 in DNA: TGTGCCAGCAGCTCTGGACAGTGGTTGGGCTACACCTTC.

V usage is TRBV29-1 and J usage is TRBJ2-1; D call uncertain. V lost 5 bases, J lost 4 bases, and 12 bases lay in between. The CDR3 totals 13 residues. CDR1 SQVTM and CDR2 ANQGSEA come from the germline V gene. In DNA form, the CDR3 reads TGCAGCGTTCGTTTCAACAGATACAATGAGCAGTTCTTC. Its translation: CSVRFNRYNEQFF.

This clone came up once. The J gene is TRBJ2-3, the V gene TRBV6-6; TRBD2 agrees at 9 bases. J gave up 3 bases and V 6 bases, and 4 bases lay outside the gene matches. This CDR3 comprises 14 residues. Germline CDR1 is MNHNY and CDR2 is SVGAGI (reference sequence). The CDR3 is CASRRLADTDTQYF. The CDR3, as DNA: TGTGCCAGCAGAAGACTAGCGGATACAGATACGCAGTATTTT.

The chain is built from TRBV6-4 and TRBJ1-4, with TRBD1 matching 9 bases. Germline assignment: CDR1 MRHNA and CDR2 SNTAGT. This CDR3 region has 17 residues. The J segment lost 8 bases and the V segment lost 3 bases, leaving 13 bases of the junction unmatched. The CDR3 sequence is CASSDRDREGLREKLFF. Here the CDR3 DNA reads TGTGCCAGCAGTGATAGGGACAGGGAAGGTTTAAGGGAAAAACTGTTTTTT.

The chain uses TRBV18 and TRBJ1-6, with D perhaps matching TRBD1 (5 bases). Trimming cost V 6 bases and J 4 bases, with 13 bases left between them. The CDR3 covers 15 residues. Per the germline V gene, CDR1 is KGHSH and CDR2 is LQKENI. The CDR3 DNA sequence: TGTGCCAGCTCGGGCGGGGCGGATTATAATTCACCCCTCCACTTT. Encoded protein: CASSGGADYNSPLHF.

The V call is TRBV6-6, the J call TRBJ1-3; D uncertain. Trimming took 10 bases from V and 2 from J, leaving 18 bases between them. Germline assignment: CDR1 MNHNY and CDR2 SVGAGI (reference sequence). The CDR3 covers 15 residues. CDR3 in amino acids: CAISQGRMPGNTIYF. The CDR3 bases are TGTGCCATTAGCCAAGGAAGAATGCCTGGAAACACCATATATTTT.

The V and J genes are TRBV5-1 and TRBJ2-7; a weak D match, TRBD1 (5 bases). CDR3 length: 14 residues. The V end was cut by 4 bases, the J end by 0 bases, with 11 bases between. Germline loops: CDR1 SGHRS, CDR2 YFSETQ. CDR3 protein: CASSKMTDSYEQYF. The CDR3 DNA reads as TGCGCCAGCAGCAAAATGACAGACTCCTACGAGCAGTACTTC.

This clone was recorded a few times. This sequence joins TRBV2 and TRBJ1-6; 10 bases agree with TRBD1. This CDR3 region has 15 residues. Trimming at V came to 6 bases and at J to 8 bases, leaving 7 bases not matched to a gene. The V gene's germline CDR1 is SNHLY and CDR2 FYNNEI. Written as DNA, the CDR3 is TGTGCCAGCAGCTACCGGACAGGGGGTGATTCACCCCTCCACTTT. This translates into CASSYRTGGDSPLHF.

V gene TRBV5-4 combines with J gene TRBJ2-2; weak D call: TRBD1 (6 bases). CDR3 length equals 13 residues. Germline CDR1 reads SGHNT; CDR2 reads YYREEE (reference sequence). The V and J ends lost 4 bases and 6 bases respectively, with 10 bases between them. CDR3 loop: CASSMDSSGELFF. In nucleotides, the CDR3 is TGTGCCAGCAGCATGGACAGTTCCGGGGAGCTGTTTTTT.

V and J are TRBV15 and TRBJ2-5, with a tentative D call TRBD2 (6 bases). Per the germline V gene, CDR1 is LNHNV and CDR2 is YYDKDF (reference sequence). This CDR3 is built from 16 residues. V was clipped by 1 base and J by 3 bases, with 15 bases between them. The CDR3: CATSRGGVGGEETQYF. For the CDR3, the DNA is TGTGCCACCAGCAGAGGGGGGGTAGGCGGAGAAGAGACCCAGTACTTC.